Below are 7 T cell receptor beta chains sequenced from a single sample in a study of T cell responses to AZD1222 COVID-19 vaccine. Sequencing used immunoSEQ multiplex PCR; TCRdb keeps in-frame clones, though not all of them. This sample has 80,000 to 130,000 clones, with 85% to 90% found just once. The sequences come from peripheral blood, collected on day 0 of AZD1222 vaccination. The origin of the receptors is an adult in good health.

The gene calls are TRBV14 and TRBJ1-1; possibly TRBD1 for D (5 bases). The CDR3 totals 16 residues. Trimming took 1 base from V and 0 from J, leaving 12 bases between them. CDR1 SGHDN and CDR2 FVKESK come from the germline V gene. The CDR3 spells CASSQVSQGLNTEAFF. For the CDR3, the DNA is TGTGCCAGCAGCCAAGTATCGCAGGGTTTGAACACTGAAGCTTTCTTT.

This chain connects TRBV2 to TRBJ1-2; possible D gene TRBD1, 5 bases. Trimming removed 5 bases from V and 4 bases from J, with 11 bases in between. This CDR3 is built from 13 residues. Germline values: CDR1 SNHLY, CDR2 FYNNEI. CDR3 coding DNA: TGTGCCAGCAGTCGGGACGAAGGCTATGGCTACACCTTC. This translates into CASSRDEGYGYTF.

In this sample, this clone is large. The chain couples TRBV27 to TRBJ1-4, with no clear D. This CDR3 region has 13 residues. Deletions cut 4 bases from V and 5 bases from J, with 8 bases between. Germline V gene data show CDR1 as MNHEY and CDR2 as SMNVEV (reference sequence). CDR3 residues: CASSWQANEKLFF. CDR3 nucleotide sequence: TGTGCCAGCAGTTGGCAGGCAAATGAAAAACTGTTTTTT. Full variable domain (remainder filled in from reference TRBV27 and TRBJ1-4): EAQVTQNPRYLITVTGKKLTVTCSQNMNHEYMSWYRQDPGLGLRQIYYSMNVEVTDKGDVPEGYKVSRKEKRNFPLILESPSPNQTSLYFCASSWQANEKLFFGSGTQLSVL.

This sequence joins TRBV5-5 and TRBJ1-5, with TRBD1 as a possible D gene (5 bases). V was shortened by 1 base and J by 2 bases, with 13 bases between the two germline ends. The CDR3 extends over 16 amino acids. CDR1 is SGHKS, CDR2 YYEKEE, per germline (reference sequence). As DNA, the CDR3 is TGTGCCAGCAGCTTGAGTTTGGTAGGGGGCAATCAGCCCCAGCATTTT. This gives the protein CASSLSLVGGNQPQHF.

This chain joins TRBV5-1 and TRBJ2-7; D is unclear. The ends were cut back, 1 base at V and 0 bases at J, with 5 bases in the middle. Germline V gives CDR1 SGHRS, CDR2 YFSETQ. CDR3 length equals 13 residues. CDR3 DNA: TGCGCCAGCAGCTTGTTGGGCTCCTACGAGCAGTACTTC. This encodes CASSLLGSYEQYF.

This chain uses TRBV18 with TRBJ2-1; D gene unclear. The CDR3 covers 13 residues. Germline CDR1 reads KGHSH; CDR2 reads LQKENI. Trimming took off 3 bases at V and 4 bases at J, with 7 bases between the two ends. In nucleotides, the CDR3 is TGTGCCAGCTCACCTTCGGAATACAATGAGCAGTTCTTC. This translates into CASSPSEYNEQFF.

The chain recombines TRBV14 with TRBJ2-1; D unclear. Germline-derived CDR1 and CDR2 are SGHDN and FVKESK. This CDR3 has 11 residues. Trimming took off 3 bases at V and 3 bases at J, with 0 bases between the two ends. The CDR3 sequence: CASSHYNEQFF. The DNA of the CDR3 is TGTGCCAGCAGCCACTACAATGAGCAGTTCTTC.